The source of this T cell receptor beta chain is a study of glioma-infiltrating T cells. Findings of the study overall: CDR3 overlap between tissue and blood was very small. Non-neoplastic patients had below-expected tissue-blood divergence, while all gliomas exceeded expectation.

Using RNA template, CDR3s of TCR alpha and beta were amplified with iRepertoire arm-PCR. Via MiXCR, TCRdb re-called the multiplex PCR reads, giving one row per CDR3 protein. The sample includes about 180,000 distinct CDR3 sequences, around 45% seen only once; the top ten take 5.2%. CDR3 size: 13 residues. Germline V gives CDR1 MDHEN, CDR2 SYDVKM. Between the trimmed V and J ends, which lost 4 bases and 11 bases, there was a span of 17 bases. This clonotype was seen ten or more times. Its antigen is undetermined. J is TRBJ1-1 and V is TRBV28; D perhaps matches TRBD1 (5 bases). The clonotype was recovered from a human donor with low-grade glioma or glioblastoma, undergoing nonglioma brain surgery, or in good health (not recorded which). Sequencing was performed on glioma tissue, nonneoplastic brain tissue, or PBMCs (not recorded which). CDR3 coding DNA: TGTGCCAGCAGTTCCCCCGGATGGGGACTTGCTTTCTTT. This gives the protein CASSSPGWGLAFF.